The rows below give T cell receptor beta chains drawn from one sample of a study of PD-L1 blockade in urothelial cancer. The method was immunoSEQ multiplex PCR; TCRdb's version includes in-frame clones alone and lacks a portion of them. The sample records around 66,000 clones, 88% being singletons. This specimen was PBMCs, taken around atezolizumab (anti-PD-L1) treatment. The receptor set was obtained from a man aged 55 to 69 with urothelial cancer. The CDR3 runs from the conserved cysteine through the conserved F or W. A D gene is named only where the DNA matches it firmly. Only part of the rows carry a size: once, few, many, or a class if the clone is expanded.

DNA: TGTGCCAGCAGTGGTGGAGCACCGGCGACCCAGTACTTC
CDR3: CASSGGAPATQYF
J: TRBJ2-5
V: TRBV6-1
size: NA
D: NA

DNA: TGTGCCAGCATCGCCGGGACAGGAGCCTACGAGCAGTACTTC
CDR3: CASIAGTGAYEQYF
J: TRBJ2-7
V: TRBV7-6
size: NA
D: TRBD1

DNA: TGTGCCAGTAGTATTACACAGGAATCCTACGAGCAGTACTTC
CDR3: CASSITQESYEQYF
J: TRBJ2-7
V: TRBV19
size: NA
D: NA

DNA: TGCGCCAGCAGCCAAGAGGATACGCAGTATTTT
CDR3: CASSQEDTQYF
J: TRBJ2-3
V: TRBV5-1
size: NA
D: NA

DNA: TGCAGCGTTTTGGGTAACAGGGGGACTGAAGCTTTCTTT
CDR3: CSVLGNRGTEAFF
J: TRBJ1-1
V: TRBV29-1
size: NA
D: TRBD1

DNA: TGCGCCAGCAGCTTGGCCATTTCTGGGACAGGAGGATACGAGCAGTACTTC
CDR3: CASSLAISGTGGYEQYF
J: TRBJ2-7
V: TRBV5-1
size: few
D: TRBD1

DNA: TGTGCCAGCAGCCACGTCCAACAGGGGGGGTACGAGCAGTACTTC
CDR3: CASSHVQQGGYEQYF
J: TRBJ2-7
V: TRBV11-3
size: NA
D: NA

DNA: TGTGCCAGCAGTCAAGCAGACTCCTCCTACGAGCAGTACTTC
CDR3: CASSQADSSYEQYF
J: TRBJ2-7
V: TRBV6-1
size: NA
D: NA

DNA: TGTGCCTGGAGCGGCGGGACAGGGGAGGGTGGCTACACCTTC
CDR3: CAWSGGTGEGGYTF
J: TRBJ1-2
V: TRBV30
size: NA
D: TRBD1

DNA: TGTGCCAGCTCACCACCCTCACAGGCAAGGGGTGAGCAGTTCTTC
CDR3: CASSPPSQARGEQFF
J: TRBJ2-1
V: TRBV18
size: NA
D: NA

DNA: TGTGCCAGCAGTGAACCCCCAGGGACAGGGAGAACTGAAGCTTTCTTT
CDR3: CASSEPPGTGRTEAFF
J: TRBJ1-1
V: TRBV25-1
size: NA
D: TRBD1

DNA: TGTGCCAGCAGCATCAACGGACAGTCTCTCCGCTCACCCCTCCACTTT
CDR3: CASSINGQSLRSPLHF
J: TRBJ1-6
V: TRBV7-2
size: NA
D: NA

DNA: TGTGCCAGCAGCGTACGAGCGGGGGGGTACACCGGGGAGCTGTTTTTT
CDR3: CASSVRAGGYTGELFF
J: TRBJ2-2
V: TRBV9
size: NA
D: TRBD2

DNA: TGTGCCAGTAGTATAGACATATTAGGAGGGTCGATGCAGTATTTT
CDR3: CASSIDILGGSMQYF
J: TRBJ2-3
V: TRBV19
size: NA
D: NA

DNA: TGCGCCAGCAGCTTGGGACTAGACGATGTGGGTACGCAGTATTTT
CDR3: CASSLGLDDVGTQYF
J: TRBJ2-3
V: TRBV5-1
size: once
D: NA

DNA: TGTGCCAGTAGTCGGGACAGGGGGCACACCGGGGAGCTGTTTTTT
CDR3: CASSRDRGHTGELFF
J: TRBJ2-2
V: TRBV19
size: NA
D: TRBD1

DNA: TGCGCCAGCAGCCCCTATTTACAGGCAGCGGGCACTGAAGCTTTCTTT
CDR3: CASSPYLQAAGTEAFF
J: TRBJ1-1
V: TRBV4-3
size: NA
D: NA

DNA: TGTGCCAGCAGTGAAATAGCGGGGGCGGTTAATGAGCAGTTCTTC
CDR3: CASSEIAGAVNEQFF
J: TRBJ2-1
V: TRBV6-4
size: NA
D: TRBD2

DNA: TGTGCCAGCAGCTTAGCCCGCGGACAGGGCGTGAGAGGCTACACCTTC
CDR3: CASSLARGQGVRGYTF
J: TRBJ1-2
V: TRBV11-2
size: NA
D: TRBD1

DNA: TGTGCCAGCAGCTCCGGTATCGGCGGGGTCGGCTACACCTTC
CDR3: CASSSGIGGVGYTF
J: TRBJ1-2
V: TRBV13
size: NA
D: NA

DNA: TGCGCCAGCAGCCAAGATGACCTTGGAGCCTACAATGAGCAGTTCTTC
CDR3: CASSQDDLGAYNEQFF
J: TRBJ2-1
V: TRBV4-1
size: once
D: NA

DNA: TGTGCCAGTAATCCCGGACAGGGACTCTCTGGAAACACCATATATTTT
CDR3: CASNPGQGLSGNTIYF
J: TRBJ1-3
V: TRBV19
size: few
D: TRBD1

DNA: TGCGCCAGCAACGAGGGGGGGATCACTGAAGCTTTCTTT
CDR3: CASNEGGITEAFF
J: TRBJ1-1
V: TRBV10-2
size: NA
D: NA

DNA: TGTGCCAGCAGCCTGTTCCCGGACAGCGCTACCTACGAGCAGTACTTC
CDR3: CASSLFPDSATYEQYF
J: TRBJ2-7
V: TRBV7-2
size: NA
D: NA

DNA: TGTGCCAGCAGGGGGACTTTGAATGAGCAGTTCTTC
CDR3: CASRGTLNEQFF
J: TRBJ2-1
V: TRBV27
size: NA
D: NA

DNA: TGTGCCAGCAGTTCTAAGACTAGCGGGAGCCTACCCCTCGAGCAGTACTTC
CDR3: CASSSKTSGSLPLEQYF
J: TRBJ2-7
V: TRBV2
size: NA
D: TRBD2

DNA: TGTGCCAGCAGTTTATCCCCCGGGACTAGCGGAATCAATGAGCAGTTCTTC
CDR3: CASSLSPGTSGINEQFF
J: TRBJ2-1
V: TRBV28
size: NA
D: TRBD2

DNA: TGTGCCAGCAGTGCTCGACAGGGGCGGAACACTGAAGCTTTCTTT
CDR3: CASSARQGRNTEAFF
J: TRBJ1-1
V: TRBV6-1
size: NA
D: TRBD1

DNA: TGCGCCAGCAGTGAAGTGCAGGGGGACTATGGCTACACCTTC
CDR3: CASSEVQGDYGYTF
J: TRBJ1-2
V: TRBV10-2
size: NA
D: TRBD1

DNA: TGCGCCAGCAGCGCCGAAGGGGAGGCGGACACCGGGGAGCTGTTTTTT
CDR3: CASSAEGEADTGELFF
J: TRBJ2-2
V: TRBV5-1
size: NA
D: NA

DNA: TGTGCCAGCAGACAGACCTACACTAGGGACGAGCAGTACTTC
CDR3: CASRQTYTRDEQYF
J: TRBJ2-7
V: TRBV6-5
size: NA
D: NA

DNA: TGTGCAAGTCGCTTATCCGCGACGGGGGTTGGCTACACCTTC
CDR3: CASRLSATGVGYTF
J: TRBJ1-2
V: TRBV12-2
size: NA
D: NA

DNA: TGCAGCGTCGACAGGGGGCTGAACTATGGCTACACCTTC
CDR3: CSVDRGLNYGYTF
J: TRBJ1-2
V: TRBV29-1
size: once
D: TRBD1

DNA: TGTGCCAGCAGTTTAGGGGAGGGACGTTCTGGGGCCAACGTCCTGACTTTC
CDR3: CASSLGEGRSGANVLTF
J: TRBJ2-6
V: TRBV28
size: NA
D: TRBD2

DNA: TGTGCCAGCAGTGAGACGGCAGGGGGCGCGGACACCATATATTTT
CDR3: CASSETAGGADTIYF
J: TRBJ1-3
V: TRBV6-1
size: NA
D: TRBD1

DNA: TGTGCCATCAGTGTAGAGGGTTCTGCTTCCACGGCTTTCTTT
CDR3: CAISVEGSASTAFF
J: TRBJ1-1
V: TRBV10-3
size: NA
D: NA

DNA: TGTGCCAGCAGTCCGACAGGGAGTTTGAGCAATCAGCCCCAGCATTTT
CDR3: CASSPTGSLSNQPQHF
J: TRBJ1-5
V: TRBV25-1
size: few
D: TRBD1

DNA: TGTGCCAGCAGTTACTCGGACAGGGGGGGATCCTACGAGCAGTACTTC
CDR3: CASSYSDRGGSYEQYF
J: TRBJ2-7
V: TRBV6-6
size: once
D: TRBD1

DNA: TGTGCCAGCAGCTCGTTAGCGGGAGCCCCCGATACGCAGTATTTT
CDR3: CASSSLAGAPDTQYF
J: TRBJ2-3
V: TRBV7-2
size: NA
D: TRBD2

DNA: TGTGCCAGCAGCCACCCTAGTGGGCAGGGCCAAGAGACCCAGTACTTC
CDR3: CASSHPSGQGQETQYF
J: TRBJ2-5
V: TRBV7-9
size: once
D: NA

DNA: TGTGCCAGCAGTGAATATCTAGGGGGTTCCGAAAAACTGTTTTTT
CDR3: CASSEYLGGSEKLFF
J: TRBJ1-4
V: TRBV25-1
size: NA
D: NA

DNA: TGTGCCAGCAGCTTACAGGGGGTCGCCGGGGAGCTGTTTTTT
CDR3: CASSLQGVAGELFF
J: TRBJ2-2
V: TRBV5-4
size: NA
D: TRBD1

DNA: TGTGCCAGCTCTCAACAGCAAACTAACTATGGCTACACCTTC
CDR3: CASSQQQTNYGYTF
J: TRBJ1-2
V: TRBV18
size: NA
D: NA

DNA: TGCGCCAGCAGCTTGGCCACGCGGACAGGGAATGGCAATGAGCAGTTCTTC
CDR3: CASSLATRTGNGNEQFF
J: TRBJ2-1
V: TRBV5-1
size: NA
D: TRBD1

DNA: TGTGCCAGCAGCAAAAGTGATGGGGACAGGGTGGGAAAACTGTTTTTT
CDR3: CASSKSDGDRVGKLFF
J: TRBJ1-4
V: TRBV7-9
size: NA
D: TRBD1

DNA: TGTGCCAGCAGTAGCGGATACACAGATACGCAGTATTTT
CDR3: CASSSGYTDTQYF
J: TRBJ2-3
V: TRBV2
size: NA
D: NA

DNA: TGTGCCAGCAGCCTGCGGACAGGGGAAGGAGATACGCAGTATTTT
CDR3: CASSLRTGEGDTQYF
J: TRBJ2-3
V: TRBV9
size: NA
D: TRBD1

DNA: TGTGCCAGCAGTTTCAGGGGTATTTCCTACAATGAGCAGTTCTTC
CDR3: CASSFRGISYNEQFF
J: TRBJ2-1
V: TRBV7-9
size: few
D: NA

DNA: TGTGCCAGCAGCGTCGACTTTATTCGGAATGAGCAGTTCTTC
CDR3: CASSVDFIRNEQFF
J: TRBJ2-1
V: TRBV7-8
size: NA
D: NA

DNA: TGTGCCAGCAGTGGGGGACTTAGCACAGATACGCAGTATTTT
CDR3: CASSGGLSTDTQYF
J: TRBJ2-3
V: TRBV6-1
size: NA
D: NA

DNA: TGTGCCAGTAGTATAGTCAACAGCAACGAAGCTTTCTTT
CDR3: CASSIVNSNEAFF
J: TRBJ1-1
V: TRBV19
size: NA
D: NA